Sequencing of this T cell receptor (beta chain) was carried out in a study of T-cell memory formation after mild COVID-19 (dated by TCRdb to the early 2020s). Some background on the complete study: TCR sequence clusters from the two donors were largely donor specific. T-cell clones expanding and contracting after mild COVID-19 in a couple of donors were tracked by longitudinal TCRalpha and TCRbeta repertoire sequencing. The cohort was made up of two young adult volunteers, one female and one male, who were previously healthy. Findings and caveats that apply to the study as a whole: SARS-CoV-2 specificity of the second-wave clones peaking on day 37 was not confirmed. Balanced CD4/CD8 phenotypes were observed for clones contracting from day 15 to 85, whereas a bias towards CD4+ was observed for a second wave of clones expanding from day 15 to 37. Only two mild cases were covered by the study, and larger cohorts that include severe cases with pre-infection samples were considered necessary. Contracting CD4+ clones turned up mainly in the CM and EM memory subsets, whereas EMRA was where CD8+ clones were enriched. The detection of some responding clones in pre-infection memory suggests that pre-existing cross-reactive memory T cells joined the SARS-CoV-2 response.

TCRdb records Illumina NovaSeq 6000 as the sequencer. Using 5'RACE with constant-segment primers, TCRalpha and TCRbeta cDNA libraries were constructed, with sample barcodes and unique molecular identifiers added in the process. RNA was extracted from every sample with Trizol reagent. The libraries were amplified in two PCR steps, and the second step added a second sample barcode and Illumina TruSeq adapters. Sequencing of the libraries was done on an Illumina NovaSeq, producing 2 x 150 bp paired-end reads. In the authors' own workflow: The reads were demultiplexed and collapsed into UMI-guided consensus sequences using migec v1.2.7. Using mixcr v2.1.11, UMI consensuses were aligned to TRA and TRB V and J templates and then assembled into clonotypes. A clonotype was counted as expanded or contracted only when both edgeR and NoisET called the clonotype significant, with the noise models trained on biological replicates. For edgeR calls, the thresholds were a false discovery rate-adjusted p below 0.01 and a log2 fold-change of 1. As an exploratory analysis of dynamics, max-normalized trajectories of the 1000 most abundant clonotypes were examined by PCA with hierarchical clustering. Separately sequenced CD4+ and CD8+ repertoires were used to assign a CD4 or CD8 phenotype to each responding clone. TCRdb cleaned the public reads at Q25 with fastp, built clones with MiXCR and kept in-frame beta chains. Rows with one shared CDR3 protein collapse into an entry with the most common genes and DNA. V and J calls and clone size were set by TCRdb, not the authors. The sample table holds approximately 430,000 distinct CDR3 sequences, of which roughly a quarter were seen once. The ten largest clonotypes hold less than 15% of the sample.

This clonotype was found a few times. It lacks a known antigen. Qualities for individual bases were not recorded, and no much larger clone is one base off. Ficoll-Paque density gradient centrifugation was the method used to isolate PBMCs. The CDR3 covers 14 residues, taking in both the cysteine and the phenylalanine. Only the CDR3 part of the read is kept: 42 bases, read in frame from the first base. Relative to germline, V is 2 bases shorter and J is 2 bases shorter, with 11 bases between their ends. The CDR1 and CDR2 encoded by the germline V gene are SGHRS and YFSETQ. The chain joins TRBV5-1 to TRBJ2-7; a weak D assignment points to TRBD2 (5 bases agree). The source of this sequence is an adult woman who had mild COVID-19 (a few samples of this study predate the infection). The sample titles of this study are shuffled in the database, so cell type and time point are left out; the donor was told from shared clones. The sequenced material came from PBMCs or a T cell subset sorted from them (not recorded which). The sequenced DNA is TGCGCCAGCAGCTTAGCGGCTGGACCCTACGAGCAGTACTTC. Translated, it gives CASSLAAGPYEQYF.